This T cell receptor (beta chain) comes out of a study of T cells in localized non-small cell lung cancer. Method: immunoSEQ multiplex PCR; TCRdb's copy keeps in-frame clones and lacks some. The sample has approximately 54,000 clones, about 85% seen once; the top ten hold 20%. The V gene's germline CDR1 is LNHDA and CDR2 SQIVND (reference sequence). The V gene lost 2 bases and the J gene lost 1 base, with 12 bases spanning the gap. There are 16 residues in the CDR3. The receptor was isolated from an older female donor with stage II squamous cell lung carcinoma. The material sequenced was peripheral blood, taken before any cancer treatment. This chain connects TRBV19 to TRBJ2-4; TRBD2 is a possible D gene (5 bases). The CDR3 sequence: CASSIKAGGAKNIQYF. The DNA for the CDR3 is TGTGCCAGTAGTATAAAGGCCGGAGGCGCCAAAAACATTCAGTACTTC.